This T cell receptor (beta chain) was profiled in a study of T cell responses to AZD1222 COVID-19 vaccine. Germline V CDR1 and CDR2: LGHDT, YNNKEL (reference sequence). This CDR3 has 16 amino acids. Trimming removed 0 bases at V and 3 bases at J, with 12 bases between. TCRdb's table, derived via immunoSEQ multiplex PCR, lists solely in-frame clones and lacks some. In the table there are 95,000 to 150,000 clones, around nine tenths of which are singletons. The clonotype comes from an adult in good health. The sample here was peripheral blood, taken on day 0 of AZD1222 vaccination. The rearrangement links TRBV3-1 (or the pseudogene TRBV3-2) to TRBJ2-1; D assignment may be TRBD1 or TRBD2 (6 bases each). Here the CDR3 reads CASSQEGRGLYNEQFF. DNA for the CDR3: TGTGCCAGCAGCCAAGAGGGCAGGGGACTCTACAATGAGCAGTTCTTC.